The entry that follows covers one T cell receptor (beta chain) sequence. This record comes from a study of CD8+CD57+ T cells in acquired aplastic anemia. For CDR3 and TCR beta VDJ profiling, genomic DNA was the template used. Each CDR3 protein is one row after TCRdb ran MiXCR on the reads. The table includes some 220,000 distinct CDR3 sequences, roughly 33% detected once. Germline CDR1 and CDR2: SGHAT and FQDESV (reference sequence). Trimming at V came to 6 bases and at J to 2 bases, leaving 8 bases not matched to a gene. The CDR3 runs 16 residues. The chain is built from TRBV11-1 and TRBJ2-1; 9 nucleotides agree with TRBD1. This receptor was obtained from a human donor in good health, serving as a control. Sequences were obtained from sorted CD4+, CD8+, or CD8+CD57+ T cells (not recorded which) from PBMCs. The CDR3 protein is CASRNRDRVPYNEQFF. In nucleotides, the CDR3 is TGTGCCAGCAGAAACCGGGACAGGGTTCCCTACAATGAGCAGTTCTTC.